These 2 T cell receptor beta chains were all obtained from the same sample, sequenced in a study of cytomegalovirus exposure and HLA in healthy donors. Sequencing used immunoSEQ multiplex PCR; TCRdb keeps in-frame clones, though not all of them. The sample gives some 64,000 clones, around 97% of which show up once; about 1.5% is in the top ten. Sequencing was carried out using PBMCs. The receptors shown here come from a woman under 30 in good health and CMV-seropositive.

This clone was counted once. The chain has TRBV11-2 and TRBJ2-7; TRBD2 matches 13 bases. The germline V gene has CDR1 SGHAT and CDR2 FQNNGV. J lost 5 bases, V lost 1 base, and 2 bases had no gene match. This CDR3 comprises 15 residues. The CDR3 here is CASSLGGLAGDEQYF. The CDR3 DNA reads as TGTGCCAGCAGCTTAGGAGGACTAGCGGGAGACGAGCAGTACTTC.

CDR3 sequence reads: CASSAGLTSGRGYEQYF. Written as DNA, the CDR3 is TGTGCCAGCAGTGCAGGGTTAACTAGCGGGAGGGGGTACGAGCAGTACTTC. The genes are TRBV6-1 and TRBJ2-7; TRBD2 aligns across 13 bases. V gave up 4 bases and J gave up 4 bases; unmatched junction bases: 10. This CDR3 has 17 amino acids. Germline CDR1 and CDR2: MNHNS and SASEGT.